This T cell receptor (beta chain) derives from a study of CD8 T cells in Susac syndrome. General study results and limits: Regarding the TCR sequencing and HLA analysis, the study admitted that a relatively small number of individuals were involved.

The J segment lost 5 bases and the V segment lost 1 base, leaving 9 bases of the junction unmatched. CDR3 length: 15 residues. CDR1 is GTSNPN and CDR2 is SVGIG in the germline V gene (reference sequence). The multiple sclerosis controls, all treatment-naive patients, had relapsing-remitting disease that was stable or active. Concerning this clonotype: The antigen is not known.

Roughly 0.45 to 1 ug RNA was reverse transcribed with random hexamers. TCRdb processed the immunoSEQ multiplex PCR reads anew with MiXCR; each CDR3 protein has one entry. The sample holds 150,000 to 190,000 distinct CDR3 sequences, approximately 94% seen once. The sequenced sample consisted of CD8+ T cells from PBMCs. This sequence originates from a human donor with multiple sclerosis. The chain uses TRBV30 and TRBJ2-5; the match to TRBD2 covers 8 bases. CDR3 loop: CAWSERLAPWETQYF. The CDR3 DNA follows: TGTGCCTGGAGTGAACGACTAGCGCCCTGGGAGACCCAGTACTTC.